The text below deals with one TCR beta chain. The record originates from a study of cytomegalovirus exposure and HLA in healthy donors. With 60 Vbeta and 13 Jbeta primers, the PCR was carried out. Method: immunoSEQ multiplex PCR; TCRdb's copy keeps in-frame clones and lacks some. The table lists approximately 220,000 clones, around 80% of them singletons. Trimming stripped 7 bases from V and 1 base from J, with 11 bases between. CDR1 is MNHEY and CDR2 is SVGAGI in the germline V gene. CDR3 size: 14 residues. The chain couples TRBV6-5 to TRBJ2-1, with D possibly matching TRBD2 (6 bases). The TCR originated in a boy younger than 10 in good health and CMV-seronegative. Material for sequencing was PBMCs. Here the CDR3 DNA reads TGTGCCAGCACGTCGGGAGCATCCTACAATGAGCAGTTCTTC. This translates into CASTSGASYNEQFF.